The entry below gives a single T cell receptor beta chain sequence along with its context. At the deep level, the assay was run. Profiled with immunoSEQ multiplex PCR; TCRdb holds only in-frame clones, not every one. The sample includes just over 2,000,000 clones, about 95% of them seen just once. This CDR3 has 14 residues. Between the trimmed V and J ends, which lost 2 bases and 8 bases, there was a span of 15 bases. Germline CDR1 is MNHNY and CDR2 is SVGAGI (reference sequence). The data were obtained in a study of shared clonotypes between healthy human individuals. The naive CD8 subset, CD45RO-negative cells positively selected for CCR7, excluded terminally differentiated effector memory CD45RA+ cells. Those who donated were healthy HIV-negative adults, with no recent acute infections or vaccinations reported.

The clonotype was recovered from a man younger than 35 in good health. The sample comprised naive CD8+ T cells sorted from blood. The chain joins TRBV6-6 to TRBJ1-2; D perhaps matches TRBD1 (6 bases). DNA for the CDR3: TGTGCCAGCAGTTACGGGGAGGGGGAGGACGGCTACACCTTC. As protein: CASSYGEGEDGYTF.